A single T cell receptor (beta chain) is shown here with its context. These data belong to a study of blood T cell repertoires in COVID-19. Study summary: Samples of COVID-19 (acute and convalescent) were obtained from the United States, Italy and Spain. T cells, B-cell-depleted T cells, or PBMCs provided the cDNA or gDNA that served as material.

Original processing notes: Amplified reference gene primers provided the basis for estimating nucleated cell counts. The method was immunoSEQ multiplex PCR; TCRdb's version includes in-frame clones alone and lacks a portion of them. Clone size and the V and J calls come from that table; the DNA yielded D and trimming. The table includes about 180,000 clones, roughly 87% detected once. The CDR3 consists of 12 residues. V shed 10 bases, J shed 4 bases, and the junction held 6 bases outside the gene matches. CDR1 is MNHEY and CDR2 is SVGAGI in the germline V gene. The sequence derives from a woman aged 45-60 years with acute or convalescent COVID-19. This chain uses TRBV6-5 with TRBJ1-2, with 7 bases that match TRBD1. Sequenced sample: peripheral blood. CDR3 coding DNA: TGTGCCACCCGGGACAGTTTCTATGGCTACACCTTC. Translation: CATRDSFYGYTF.